Listed below are T cell receptor beta chains from one sample, sequenced in a study of blood T cell repertoires in COVID-19. Libraries were prepared by immunoSEQ multiplex PCR; TCRdb keeps only in-frame clonotypes and omits some of them. The sample has roughly 400,000 clones, about 88% seen once. The material sequenced was PBMCs or T cells enriched from blood (not recorded which). The receptor set was obtained from a woman aged 18 to 35 who had been exposed to COVID-19. Both conserved end residues are trimmed from each CDR3. A D gene is named only where the DNA matches it firmly.

TRBV3-1/TRBV3-2,TRBD1,ASSQGQGLGNEQF
TRBV7-8,TRBD1,ASSLTGVNTEAF
TRBV5-8,-,ASSLNPSYNEQF
TRBV28,-,ASSSRGKGLKETQY
TRBV29-1,TRBD1,SGGQPYNEQF
TRBV7-4,-,ASSLYGRGTQY
TRBV5-1,-,ASSLGQTKETQY
TRBV27,-,ASSPNRALDYGYT
TRBV19,-,ASSIEANSPYEQY
TRBV5-1,TRBD2,ASSLERGGTTDTQY
TRBV28,-,ASSSGGNTIY
TRBV4-1,-,ASSQAGELF
TRBV7-2,-,ASSPRQLKHTDTQY
TRBV13,-,ASSPLAGTEAF
TRBV20-1,-,SAQGFEKLF
TRBV2,-,ASNDQGPLHGNTIY
TRBV5-1,-,ASSFVSGKETQY
TRBV4-3,-,ASSQDASVRGGEQF
TRBV12-5,TRBD1,ASGPRDRGKGVNEKLF
TRBV5-1,-,ASSLGGSGANVLT
TRBV13,-,ASSLYGNEQF
TRBV6-1,TRBD1,ASSESTDRGTNEKLF
TRBV5-1,-,ASSLDRRVPTVGTDTQY
TRBV12-3/TRBV12-4,-,ASRGTAQGPLH
TRBV29-1,-,SVAVYQETQY
TRBV6-6,-,ASSYEGRTQY
TRBV7-8,-,ASSLWEGTAGTEAF
TRBV5-5,-,ASSLGVLGLYEQY
TRBV19,-,ASSTQGNTEAF
TRBV29-1,-,SVDGNGELF
TRBV28,-,ASSLSSRVDEQY
TRBV28,TRBD1,ASSLWTGGIQETQY
TRBV29-1,TRBD1,SVVVGTGHYGYT
TRBV19,TRBD1,ASSNGQGFLNTGELF
TRBV4-1,-,ASSRIGGGAGTGELF
TRBV14,TRBD2,ASSQNELAGTDTQY
TRBV5-1,TRBD1,ASSLDGTGRRSGNTIY
TRBV7-2,TRBD1,ASSSPTGGDTGELF
TRBV5-5,-,ASSPQGAGYT
TRBV19,TRBD1,ASSRQGVNQPQH
TRBV4-1,-,ASSQEQGFYEQY
TRBV18,-,ASSPTGTNEKLF
TRBV13,TRBD2,ASSGPNSGGLPEQY
TRBV28,-,ASTQEVRETQY
TRBV12-3/TRBV12-4,-,ASSLSQGPAF
TRBV7-9,-,ASSLESGYNEQF
TRBV4-1,TRBD1,ASSQDWGTGIEKLF
TRBV5-6,-,ASSLAGETQY
TRBV11-2,TRBD2,ASRRISGRYSEQF
TRBV5-8,TRBD1,ASSLWARGAYGYT
TRBV9,TRBD2,ASSATSGRALYEQF
TRBV12-3/TRBV12-4,-,ASSYIQDNEQF
TRBV6-5,-,ASSRQWDNEKLF
TRBV28,-,ASRDDGRGRNQPQH
TRBV11-2,TRBD2,ASSPRLATYNEQF